The 21 T cell receptor beta chains listed next were all sequenced from one sample in a study of cytomegalovirus exposure and HLA in healthy donors. The primer mix had 60 Vbeta and 13 Jbeta primers. Method: immunoSEQ multiplex PCR; TCRdb's copy keeps in-frame clones and lacks some. This sample has 85,000 to 90,000 clones, with about 87% found just once. Sequenced sample: PBMCs. These receptors all come from a young man in good health and CMV-seronegative.

V is TRBV2 and J is TRBJ1-3; 7 bases map to TRBD1. In germline, CDR1 is SNHLY, CDR2 FYNNEI. The V and J ends lost 2 bases and 2 bases, in that order; junction bases with no gene match: 6. This CDR3 comprises 16 residues. CDR3 in DNA: TGTGCCAGCAGTGAACAGGGAGGACAGGCTGGAAACACCATATATTTT. It is translated as CASSEQGGQAGNTIYF. Full variable domain (remainder filled in from reference TRBV2 and TRBJ1-3): EPEVTQTPSHQVTQMGQEVILRCVPISNHLYFYWYRQILGQKVEFLVSFYNNEISEKSEIFDDQFSVERPDGSNFTLKIRSTKLEDSAMYFCASSEQGGQAGNTIYFGEGSWLTVV.

V usage is TRBV29-1 and J usage is TRBJ2-2; tentative D call: TRBD2 (5 bases). V was clipped by 7 bases and J by 7 bases, with 13 bases between them. Germline V gene data show CDR1 as SQVTM and CDR2 as ANQGSEA. The CDR3 sequence is 12 residues long. The CDR3 reads CSAKRGNGELFF. DNA of the CDR3: TGCAGCGCCAAACGGGGAAACGGGGAGCTGTTTTTT.

The rearrangement links TRBV5-4 to TRBJ2-7; tentatively, D is TRBD1 (5 bases). CDR3 length equals 13 residues. The germline CDR1 and CDR2 sequences are SGHNT and YYREEE (reference sequence). The V end lost 1 base, the J end lost 2 bases, and 7 bases lay between the germline ends. CDR3 bases: TGTGCCAGCAGCTTGACAGGAACCTACGAGCAGTACTTC. Protein product: CASSLTGTYEQYF.

CDR3 DNA: TGTGCCAGCAGTTTATCCGGGGTGCAGCCCCAGCATTTT. It translates to CASSLSGVQPQHF. V is TRBV28 and J is TRBJ1-5, with D uncertain. Germline CDR1 is MDHEN and CDR2 is SYDVKM. This CDR3 spans 13 amino acids. The V end lost 1 base, the J end lost 7 bases, and 8 bases lay between the germline ends.

The rearrangement joins TRBV28 to TRBJ1-1; no clear D gene. This CDR3 comprises 12 residues. V was trimmed by 5 bases and J by 10 bases, leaving 14 bases between them. In germline, CDR1 is MDHEN, CDR2 SYDVKM. In DNA form, the CDR3 reads TGTGCCAGCAGTGCGGGCCCGGAGGGAGCTTTCTTT. Translating gives CASSAGPEGAFF.

The genes are TRBV6-1 and TRBJ1-1; D is possibly TRBD1 (5 bases). Germline lookup yields CDR1 MNHNS and CDR2 SASEGT. The CDR3 sequence is 11 residues long. Trimming stripped 6 bases from V and 8 bases from J, with 10 bases between. The CDR3 sequence is CASREKGEAFF. The CDR3 DNA is TGTGCCAGCAGGGAAAAGGGGGAAGCTTTCTTT.

This clone was detected once. V and J are TRBV27 and TRBJ2-5; 9 nucleotides match TRBD1. The CDR3 length is 15 residues. Germline trimming cut 3 bases from V and 5 bases from J; bases unmatched to any gene: 7. The germline CDR1 and CDR2 sequences are MNHEY and SMNVEV (reference sequence). The CDR3 nucleotides read TGTGCCAGCAGTTTCGGGGGGACAGGGCGGGAGACCCAGTACTTC. Translation: CASSFGGTGRETQYF.

The table lists this clone with a few counts. CDR3 in DNA: TGTGCCAGCAGCATTTCGGGTCTCTATAATTCACCCCTCCACTTT. Its translation is CASSISGLYNSPLHF. This chain connects TRBV28 to TRBJ1-6; D remains ambiguous. CDR3 length equals 15 residues. V lost 6 bases, J lost 3 bases, and 12 bases lay in between. Germline-derived CDR1 and CDR2 are MDHEN and SYDVKM.

The chain is built from TRBV19 and TRBJ1-2, with D possibly TRBD1 on 5 matching bases. The CDR3 contains 13 residues. Trimming took off 3 bases at V and 8 bases at J, with 13 bases between the two ends. CDR1 LNHDA and CDR2 SQIVND come from the germline V gene (reference sequence). The CDR3 loop is CASSIPGSGGYTF. CDR3 nucleotide sequence: TGTGCCAGTAGTATCCCAGGGTCTGGCGGCTACACCTTC.

The chain employs TRBV28 and TRBJ2-7; TRBD1 matches at 7 bases. Trimming at V came to 5 bases and at J to 6 bases, leaving 13 bases not matched to a gene. There are 15 residues in the CDR3. Germline V CDR1 and CDR2: MDHEN, SYDVKM. CDR3: CASSVPGVTGAEQYF. CDR3 in DNA: TGTGCCAGCAGTGTCCCTGGGGTTACAGGGGCCGAGCAGTACTTC.

The CDR3 DNA reads TGTGCCACGGCTCGGAGTGGCGATTTGAACACTGAAGCTTTCTTT. Encoded protein: CATARSGDLNTEAFF. This chain uses TRBV11-2 with TRBJ1-1; no reliable D call. Trimming pared 10 bases from V and 0 bases from J, leaving 18 bases between. The CDR3 consists of 15 residues. Germline assignment: CDR1 SGHAT and CDR2 FQNNGV.

The chain employs TRBV7-7 and TRBJ2-3, with 7 bases identical to TRBD2. Trimming cost V 1 base and J 1 base; bases outside gene matches: 14. The CDR3 spans 19 residues. Germline loops: CDR1 SSHAT, CDR2 FNYEAQ (reference sequence). The CDR3 protein is CASSLVPVIGRGRTDTQYF. The DNA for the CDR3 is TGTGCCAGCAGCTTAGTGCCGGTGATAGGGAGGGGACGCACAGATACGCAGTATTTT. The whole variable domain, remainder taken from reference TRBV7-7 and TRBJ2-3, is GAGVSQSPRYKVTKRGQDVTLRCDPISSHATLYWYQQALGQGPEFLTYFNYEAQPDKSGLPSDRFSAERPEGSISTLTIQRTEQRDSAMYRCASSLVPVIGRGRTDTQYFGPGTRLTVL.

The genes are TRBV2 and TRBJ2-7; TRBD2 matches at 13 bases. The CDR3 runs 16 residues. V was pared by 8 bases and J by 5 bases, with 12 bases of the junction left unmatched. CDR1 SNHLY and CDR2 FYNNEI come from the germline V gene. This CDR3 reads CASGGTSGRAVHEQYF. DNA for the CDR3: TGTGCCAGCGGGGGAACTAGCGGGAGGGCCGTCCACGAGCAGTACTTC.

The chain combines TRBV6-1 with TRBJ1-5; the D gene is possibly TRBD1 (6 bases). CDR3 length: 15 residues. From germline, CDR1 is MNHNS and CDR2 SASEGT. V was trimmed by 4 bases and J by 7 bases, leaving 17 bases between them. The CDR3 region is CASSALSGGWQPQHF. As DNA, the CDR3 is TGTGCCAGCAGTGCCTTATCTGGGGGCTGGCAGCCCCAGCATTTT.

J is TRBJ2-2 and V is TRBV5-1; tentative D call: TRBD1 (7 bases). CDR3 length: 15 amino acids. Trimming took 4 bases from V and 5 from J, leaving 15 bases between them. The germline V gene encodes CDR1 SGHRS and CDR2 YFSETQ. DNA for the CDR3: TGCGCCAGCAGCCGGACAGGCGGGGCGACCGGGGAGCTGTTTTTT. Encoded protein: CASSRTGGATGELFF. The variable domain in full, completed from reference TRBV5-1 and TRBJ2-2, reads KAGVTQTPRYLIKTRGQQVTLSCSPISGHRSVSWYQQTPGQGLQFLFEYFSETQRNKGNFPGRFSGRQFSNSRSEMNVSTLELGDSALYLCASSRTGGATGELFFGEGSRLTVL.

The V gene is TRBV28, the J gene TRBJ1-5; TRBD1 matches 7 bases. The CDR3 covers 17 residues. J gave up 1 base and V 6 bases, and 12 bases lay outside the gene matches. CDR1 and CDR2 (germline): MDHEN, SYDVKM. The CDR3 here is CASREHRGQVSNQPQHF. CDR3 DNA: TGTGCCAGCAGGGAACACAGGGGCCAAGTAAGCAATCAGCCCCAGCATTTT.

A word on this clone: Mismatch with germline at one junction end may stem from a read error. This sequence joins TRBV6-5 and TRBJ2-1, with 15 bases identical to TRBD2. The germline V gene has CDR1 MNHEY and CDR2 SVGAGI. The CDR3 spans 15 residues. CDR3 residues: CASRYSGLAGGEQFF. The CDR3 DNA sequence: TGTGCCAGCAGATACTCGGGACTAGCGGGAGGTGAGCAGTTCTTC.

This rearrangement joins TRBV4-1 to TRBJ2-7, with TRBD1 as a possible D gene (5 bases). Per the germline V gene, CDR1 is MGHRA and CDR2 is YSYEKL. Trimming stripped 4 bases from V and 6 bases from J, with 22 bases between. CDR3 length equals 16 residues. The CDR3 loop reads CASSPPGQGKGFEQYF. CDR3 in DNA: TGCGCCAGCAGCCCCCCCGGCCAGGGCAAGGGATTCGAGCAGTACTTC.

J is TRBJ1-1 and V is TRBV4-1; D is ambiguous. The CDR3 spans 15 residues. The V gene's germline CDR1 is MGHRA and CDR2 YSYEKL. V lost 1 base, J lost 1 base, and 10 bases lay in between. CDR3 loop: CASSQGRTGNTEAFF. The CDR3 nucleotides read TGCGCCAGCAGCCAAGGACGTACGGGGAACACTGAAGCTTTCTTT.

The CDR3 nucleotides are TGTGCCAGCAGTTTGGTCGGACACCCTAACACTGAAGCTTTCTTT. It codes for CASSLVGHPNTEAFF. This chain uses TRBV27 with TRBJ1-1, with TRBD1 as a possible D gene (5 bases). V was cut by 3 bases and J by 2 bases, with 13 bases left in between. CDR1 is MNHEY and CDR2 is SMNVEV in the germline V gene (reference sequence). The CDR3 extends over 15 amino acids.

V gene TRBV11-2 combines with J gene TRBJ2-3; D remains ambiguous. The CDR3 extends over 12 amino acids. V was trimmed by 5 bases and J by 4 bases, leaving 7 bases between them. Per the germline V gene, CDR1 is SGHAT and CDR2 is FQNNGV. For the CDR3, the DNA is TGTGCCAGCAGCCCCCCCTCAGATACGCAGTATTTT. Translation gives CASSPPSDTQYF.